This T cell receptor (beta chain) was profiled in a study of immunodeficiency (dated by TCRdb to between 2019 and 2020). Regarding the complete study: Repertoire analysis was done to look for VDJ recombination defects and oligoclonality.

Study-wide findings and limitations: V-J pairing and productive entropy of CD4+ T cells appeared to be similar between patients and controls. In entropy comparisons, n=3 (open circles) was shown for patients versus healthy controls, and a thymic development effect was only suggested as possible. Based on top-100 and total clonotype frequencies, severe oligoclonality showed up in patient CD8+ T cells, whereas patient CD4+ T cells did not show severe oligoclonality.

In the germline V gene, CDR1 corresponds to MNHNS and CDR2 to SASEGT. V drops 0 bases and J drops 2 bases, leaving 14 bases in between. The CDR3 runs 16 amino acids, cysteine and phenylalanine included. Only the CDR3 DNA stays, 48 bases, in frame from base 1. Patients showed reduced numbers of naive CD4 T cells and, even more so, naive CD8 T cells, along with expanded effector memory subpopulations. Before TCR sequencing, CD3+CD4+ T cells were sorted out of fresh PBMCs. This clone was counted once. No antigen is known for it. No clone much larger than this one lies a single base away; base qualities are absent. Genomic DNA was extracted with the QIAamp DNA Blood Mini Kit and sent for immunoSEQ repertoire analysis. CDR3 regions were amplified by multiplex PCR from a standard quantity of genomic DNA template. The PCR products underwent sequencing on an Illumina platform. The authors' pipeline ran thus. Sequences were aligned to a reference, with V, D and J gene definitions taken from IMGT. A nearest-neighbor clustering algorithm merged closely related sequences to remove PCR and sequencing errors. V, D and J usage was analyzed in productive unique and total sequences using ImmunoSEQ Analyzer tools and R version 3.6.1. TCRdb provides this immuneACCESS table in a form limited to in-frame rearrangements. Some clones are lacking; in checked studies, under half of them reflect an unresolved V gene, and why the rest are absent is not known. Clone size and V and J calls were adopted from that table, with D and trimming inferred from the DNA. The sample table lists approximately 2,500 clones, approximately 91% of them with a count of one. 6.5% to 8.5% of the sample belongs to the ten largest clones.

The clonotype originates from a girl aged 5-17 years with POLD1 deficiency. The chain is assembled from TRBV6-1 and TRBJ2-7; there is no confident call for the D gene. The sample comprised CD4+ T cells from blood. The nucleotide sequence is given as TGTGCCAGCAGTGAAGCGAGGAGCATTGCACCCTACGAGCAGTACTTC. It encodes CASSEARSIAPYEQYF.